This T cell receptor beta chain stems from a study of OX40 agonist ivuxolimab in advanced cancers. Study details: Dose-escalation subjects each had hepatocellular carcinoma, melanoma, renal cell or head and neck cancer. Cohort: approximately 83% men, mean age about 60, aged about 20 to 85.

Of note for this clone: The antigen remains unidentified.

The study's findings and limits: CD4+ and CD8+ T cells in blood underwent clonal expansion by week 6 at 0.1 to 3.0 mg/kg.

This CDR3 comprises 16 residues. V was clipped by 0 bases and J by 2 bases, with 11 bases between them. The germline CDR1 and CDR2 sequences are WNHNN and SYGVQD (reference sequence). Here immunoSEQ multiplex PCR was the method, and the copy in TCRdb shows in-frame clones only, minus some. The sample has about 46,000 clones; approximately 85% are singletons. V gene TRBV10-1 combines with J gene TRBJ2-1, with D maybe TRBD2 (7 bases). This material consisted of CD4+ or CD8+ T cells sorted from blood, taken in a trial of the OX40 agonist ivuxolimab. The TCR comes from an adult with an advanced solid tumor such as melanoma, head and neck, liver or kidney cancer. CDR3 protein: CASSESAGGPYNEQFF. The CDR3 DNA follows: TGCGCCAGCAGTGAGTCGGCCGGGGGGCCCTACAATGAGCAGTTCTTC.